One and the same sample provided the 16 T cell receptor beta chains below, sequenced in a study of shared clonotypes between healthy human individuals. CD45RO negativity and positive selection for CCR7 defined naive CD8 cells, a population that excluded terminally differentiated effector memory CD45RA+ cells. The table came from immunoSEQ multiplex PCR; TCRdb's copy has only in-frame clones and leaves some out. The data contain more than 2 million clones, about 95% of them singletons. What was sequenced was naive CD8+ T cells sorted from blood. The receptors shown here come from a man younger than 35 in good health.

The gene calls are TRBV20-1 and TRBJ2-1; 7 bases align to TRBD2. CDR3 length equals 11 residues. CDR1 DFQATT and CDR2 SNEGSKA come from the germline V gene (reference sequence). With 0 bases clipped from V and 12 bases from J, the junction kept 2 bases outside the gene matches. CDR3 sequence (DNA): TGCAGTGCTAGAGATCGCGGGGGGCAGTTCTTC. Protein sequence: CSARDRGGQFF.

DNA for the CDR3: TGTGCCAGCAGCCCCGGGACAGACTACAATGAGCAGTTCTTC. It translates to CASSPGTDYNEQFF. The V and J genes are TRBV5-6 and TRBJ2-1, with 7 bases identical to TRBD1. The V gene's germline CDR1 is SGHDT and CDR2 YYEEEE. With V trimmed by 4 bases and J by 3 bases, 4 bases remained unmatched. The CDR3 spans 14 residues.

The chain has TRBV25-1 and TRBJ2-1, with TRBD2 as a possible D gene (5 bases). This CDR3 is built from 15 residues. V shed 3 bases and J shed 5 bases, with 14 bases lying between them. Germline CDR1 and CDR2: MGHDK and SYGVNS. CDR3 sequence reads: CASSDTRFLDNEQFF. The DNA of the CDR3 is TGTGCCAGCAGTGACACTAGGTTTTTGGACAATGAGCAGTTCTTC.

To note about this clone: This specimen includes other DNA sequences encoding the same CDR3. The rearrangement uses TRBV30 and TRBJ1-1; possible D gene TRBD1, 5 bases. The CDR3 covers 12 residues. Germline lookup yields CDR1 GTSNPN and CDR2 SVGIG (reference sequence). V dropped 3 bases and J dropped 4 bases, with 9 bases sitting between them. In nucleotides, the CDR3 is TGTGCCTGGAGCCCGGGGGGCACTGAAGCTTTCTTT. It translates to CAWSPGGTEAFF.

The rearrangement links TRBV7-2 to TRBJ2-1; the match to TRBD2 covers 12 bases. V lost 1 base to trimming and J lost 9 bases; unmatched junction nucleotides: 10. The CDR3 extends over 17 amino acids. Germline CDR1 reads SGHTA; CDR2 reads FQGNSA. The CDR3 coding sequence is TGTGCCAGCAGCTTAGACCCATCCGGACTAGCGGGATTTGAGCAGTTCTTC. Amino acids: CASSLDPSGLAGFEQFF.

This chain uses TRBV7-9 with TRBJ2-5; D is perhaps TRBD1 (6 bases). V gave up 1 base and J gave up 4 bases, with 13 bases separating them. Germline V CDR1 and CDR2: SEHNR, FQNEAQ (reference sequence). This CDR3 is built from 15 residues. This chain's CDR3 is CASSLVTGTAETQYF. CDR3 DNA: TGTGCCAGCAGCTTAGTAACAGGGACGGCAGAGACCCAGTACTTC.

J is TRBJ2-7 and V is TRBV5-7, with D possibly matching TRBD2 (6 bases). TRBV5-7 is reported as an ORF; its role is uncertain. V was cut by 1 base and J by 7 bases, with 18 bases left in between. This CDR3 spans 15 amino acids. The CDR3: CASSLQRPGVQEQYF. CDR3 in DNA: TGTGCCAGCAGCTTGCAGAGGCCGGGAGTCCAAGAGCAGTACTTC.

V is TRBV7-9 and J is TRBJ1-1, with TRBD1 matching 8 bases. This CDR3 comprises 14 residues. V was pared by 4 bases and J by 5 bases, with 6 bases of the junction left unmatched. Germline V gene lookup returns CDR1 SEHNR and CDR2 FQNEAQ (reference sequence). In DNA, the CDR3 is TGTGCCAGCAGCTCGGACAGGGCGGCAACTGAAGCTTTCTTT. The encoded protein is CASSSDRAATEAFF.

The rearrangement links TRBV10-3 to TRBJ2-5; 9 nucleotides align to TRBD2. Germline V gives CDR1 ENHRY, CDR2 SYGVKD. V gave up 2 bases and J gave up 3 bases; unmatched junction bases: 4. This CDR3 has 15 residues. The CDR3 bases are TGTGCCATCAGTGAGCCGGGACTAGCTGAAGAGACCCAGTACTTC. It translates to CAISEPGLAEETQYF.

V usage is TRBV13 and J usage is TRBJ2-1; possible D gene TRBD2, 5 bases. Trimming removed 3 bases from V and 9 bases from J, with 6 bases in between. This CDR3 region has 11 residues. Germline CDR1 reads PRHDT; CDR2 reads FYEKMQ (reference sequence). The CDR3 DNA reads as TGTGCCAGCAGCTTTGGAGGTGAGCAGTTCTTC. As protein: CASSFGGEQFF.

The chain's CDR3 is CAWGESGEQYF. The CDR3 bases are TGTGCCTGGGGGGAGAGCGGCGAGCAGTACTTC. The chain recombines TRBV30 with TRBJ2-7, with D possibly matching TRBD2 (5 bases). This CDR3 is 11 amino acids long. Germline values: CDR1 GTSNPN, CDR2 SVGIG (reference sequence). The V end was cut by 5 bases, the J end by 6 bases, with 11 bases between. Full variable domain (remainder filled in from reference TRBV30 and TRBJ2-7): SQTIHQWPATLVQPVGSPLSLECTVEGTSNPNLYWYRQAAGRGLQLLFYSVGIGQISSEVPQNLSASRPQDRQFILSSKKLLLSDSGFYLCAWGESGEQYFGPGTRLTVT.

The V call is TRBV7-8, the J call TRBJ2-7, with 11 bases that match TRBD2. With 2 bases clipped from V and 4 bases from J, the junction kept 4 bases outside the gene matches. Looked up from germline, CDR1 is SGHVS and CDR2 is FQNEAQ. The CDR3 is 15 amino acids. CDR3 DNA: TGTGCCAGCAGCTTACCGACTAGCGGGGAGTACGAGCAGTACTTC. Amino acid sequence: CASSLPTSGEYEQYF.

The chain uses TRBV5-6 and TRBJ2-7, with D tentatively TRBD2 (5 bases). Germline V gene lookup returns CDR1 SGHDT and CDR2 YYEEEE. V was trimmed by 0 bases and J by 0 bases, leaving 13 bases between them. There are 16 residues in the CDR3. CDR3 protein: CASSLEVEDLSYEQYF. CDR3 DNA: TGTGCCAGCAGCTTGGAAGTGGAGGACCTCTCCTACGAGCAGTACTTC.

This chain joins TRBV6-5 and TRBJ1-1, with D hard to call. Germline V lookup: CDR1 MNHEY, CDR2 SVGAGI. V dropped 9 bases and J dropped 11 bases, with 22 bases sitting between them. The CDR3 totals 13 residues. CDR3 sequence: CASYPVDLLWAFF. The CDR3 DNA reads TGTGCCAGTTACCCCGTTGACCTTCTCTGGGCTTTCTTT.

A single count supports this clone. The V gene is TRBV27, the J gene TRBJ2-3; 9 bases align to TRBD2. Germline V gives CDR1 MNHEY, CDR2 SMNVEV (reference sequence). The CDR3 length is 16 residues. The V segment lost 1 base and the J segment 6 bases; nucleotides outside the gene matches: 8. DNA of the CDR3: TGTGCCAGCAGTTTATTTGCGGGAGGGCCCTCCGATACGCAGTATTTT. It specifies CASSLFAGGPSDTQYF.

This clone was seen just once. The V and J genes are TRBV6-4 and TRBJ2-5; D possibly corresponds to TRBD1 (5 bases). The germline V gene encodes CDR1 MRHNA and CDR2 SNTAGT. The CDR3 contains 9 residues. CDR3 residues: CIKQGTQYF. The CDR3 bases are TGTATCAAGCAGGGCACCCAGTACTTC.